Following are 23 T cell receptor beta chains from one sample sequenced in a study of T cells in localized non-small cell lung cancer. Assay: immunoSEQ multiplex PCR; the TCRdb copy retains only in-frame clones and omits some. Of tens of thousands of clones listed, approximately 94% are singletons. Sequences were derived from peripheral blood, sampled before any cancer treatment. Receptor source: a female donor over 55 with stage I lung adenocarcinoma.

V gene TRBV5-1 combines with J gene TRBJ2-7, with 7 bases matching TRBD2. V dropped 0 bases and J dropped 4; count of bases not matched to a gene: 7. Per the germline V gene, CDR1 is SGHRS and CDR2 is YFSETQ. The length of the CDR3 is 15 residues. The CDR3, as DNA: TGCGCCAGCAGCTTGGCGGGAGGTCCCGTGTACGAGCAGTACTTC. The encoded protein is CASSLAGGPVYEQYF.

This clone was seen a single time. The chain is built from TRBV10-2 and TRBJ1-2; D is possibly TRBD1 (6 bases). Trimming removed 3 bases from V and 4 bases from J, with 18 bases in between. Germline V CDR1 and CDR2: WSHSY, SAAADI. The CDR3 is 16 residues long. The CDR3 nucleotides read TGCGCCAGCAGTGACGGGAGGGGGGAATCGTCCTATGGCTACACCTTC. As protein: CASSDGRGESSYGYTF.

CDR3 residues: CASSLGTPRGYTF. Written as DNA, the CDR3 is TGTGCCAGCAGCTTGGGGACTCCCCGTGGCTACACCTTC. This chain links TRBV7-2 with TRBJ1-2; D perhaps matches TRBD1 (5 bases). V was shortened by 3 bases and J by 7 bases, with 12 bases between the two germline ends. This CDR3 comprises 13 residues. Germline V CDR1 and CDR2: SGHTA, FQGNSA.

The chain joins TRBV7-8 to TRBJ2-1, with 9 bases identical to TRBD1. The CDR3 length is 16 residues. With 2 bases clipped from V and 4 bases from J, the junction kept 6 bases outside the gene matches. Germline V CDR1 and CDR2: SGHVS, FQNEAQ. CDR3 nucleotides: TGTGCCAGCAGCTTATCTTCCGGACAGGGGTACAATGAGCAGTTCTTC. It translates to CASSLSSGQGYNEQFF.

This chain uses TRBV19 with TRBJ1-2; 8 nucleotides line up with TRBD1. This CDR3 spans 16 amino acids. Losses at the gene ends were 6 bases for V and 4 bases for J; bases not matched to a gene: 13. CDR1 and CDR2 from the germline V gene are LNHDA and SQIVND (reference sequence). The CDR3, as DNA: TGTGCCAGTAGGGGTCAACGCGGACAGGGAGGCTATGGCTACACCTTC. Protein sequence: CASRGQRGQGGYGYTF.

V and J are TRBV5-8 and TRBJ1-5; TRBD1 agrees at 9 bases. The CDR3 spans 14 residues. CDR1 SGHTS and CDR2 YDEGEE come from the germline V gene. The V segment lost 4 bases and the J segment 6 bases; nucleotides outside the gene matches: 5. The CDR3 is CASSQGDRVQPQHF. CDR3 nucleotides: TGTGCCAGCAGCCAGGGGGACAGGGTTCAGCCCCAGCATTTT. Full variable domain (rest looked up from reference TRBV5-8 and TRBJ1-5): EAGVTQSPTHLIKTRGQQATLRCSPISGHTSVYWYQQALGLGLQFLLWYDEGEERNRGNFPPRFSGRQFPNYSSELNVNALELEDSALYLCASSQGDRVQPQHFGDGTRLSIL.

This chain uses TRBV2 with TRBJ2-3; D remains ambiguous. The CDR3 extends over 11 amino acids. Per the germline V gene, CDR1 is SNHLY and CDR2 is FYNNEI. V was clipped by 6 bases and J by 2 bases, with 3 bases between them. The CDR3 protein is CASRITDTQYF. DNA of the CDR3: TGTGCCAGCAGGATCACAGATACGCAGTATTTT.

The chain carries TRBV18 and TRBJ1-2; no definite D call. The CDR3 is 17 amino acids. CDR1 KGHSH and CDR2 LQKENI come from the germline V gene. V lost 5 bases and J lost 1, with 20 bases in between. The CDR3 loop is CASSSPIDGLFNYGYTF. CDR3 DNA sequence: TGTGCCAGCTCATCTCCCATTGACGGCTTATTTAACTATGGCTACACCTTC.

The chain uses TRBV5-5 and TRBJ2-7, with TRBD1 matching over 7 bases. Germline V gene data show CDR1 as SGHKS and CDR2 as YYEKEE (reference sequence). CDR3 length: 14 amino acids. Trimming at V came to 0 bases and at J to 2 bases, leaving 2 bases not matched to a gene. The DNA of the CDR3 is TGTGCCAGCAGCTTGGGACAGGGACCCTACGAGCAGTACGTC. Protein product: CASSLGQGPYEQYV.

This clone is categorized as medium-sized. This rearrangement joins TRBV4-2 to TRBJ1-5; D unclear. The V end was cut by 4 bases, the J end by 2 bases, with 6 bases between. In germline, CDR1 is LGHNA, CDR2 YNFKEQ. The CDR3 runs 13 residues. The CDR3 coding sequence is TGTGCCAGCAGCCGTGGGGGCAATCAGCCCCAGCATTTT. Amino acids: CASSRGGNQPQHF.

The count of this clone is one. The rearrangement joins TRBV11-2 to TRBJ2-2; D possibly corresponds to TRBD1 (5 bases). The ends were cut back, 2 bases at V and 1 base at J, with 14 bases in the middle. CDR1 and CDR2 from the germline V gene are SGHAT and FQNNGV. This CDR3 contains 17 residues. The CDR3 sequence is CASSLSGWGGNTGELFF. The CDR3 DNA follows: TGTGCCAGCAGCTTAAGTGGGTGGGGCGGGAACACCGGGGAGCTGTTTTTT.

The V and J genes are TRBV6-1 and TRBJ2-5; tentatively, D is TRBD1 or TRBD2 (6 bases each). The V end was cut by 6 bases, the J end by 1 base, with 12 bases between. In germline, CDR1 is MNHNS, CDR2 SASEGT. This CDR3 spans 14 amino acids. CDR3 in amino acids: CASSRGRAQETQYF. The CDR3 DNA reads as TGTGCCAGCAGCCGGGGGCGCGCCCAAGAGACCCAGTACTTC.

V gene TRBV7-3 combines with J gene TRBJ1-6, with D hard to call. The CDR3 length is 14 residues. Germline lookup yields CDR1 SGHTA and CDR2 FQGTGA. Trimming shortened V by 1 base and J by 7 bases, and 8 bases separated the two germline ends. The CDR3 DNA reads TGTGCCAGCAGCTTAAATCCCGGGAATTCACCCCTCCACTTT. Translating gives CASSLNPGNSPLHF.

For this clone: Distinct nucleotide sequences in the sample also encode this CDR3. The chain uses TRBV28 and TRBJ1-2; D gene unclear. The CDR3 covers 13 residues. From germline, CDR1 is MDHEN and CDR2 SYDVKM. V lost 3 bases, J lost 2 bases, and 7 bases lay in between. CDR3 amino acids: CASSFTENYGYTF. For the CDR3, the DNA is TGTGCCAGCAGTTTCACAGAGAACTATGGCTACACCTTC.

The chain employs TRBV6-5 and TRBJ1-2; D is unclear. Germline V gene data show CDR1 as MNHEY and CDR2 as SVGAGI. The CDR3 consists of 14 residues. V was pared by 2 bases and J by 0 bases, with 7 bases between. Written as DNA, the CDR3 is TGTGCCAGCAGTTACAACGGAGCTAACTATGGCTACACCTTC. Translation gives CASSYNGANYGYTF.

CDR3 coding DNA: TGTGCCAGCACCCAGGGACAGCATAATCAGCCCCAGCATTTT. Translation gives CASTQGQHNQPQHF. The chain employs TRBV6-6 and TRBJ1-5, with TRBD1 matching over 7 bases. Germline V gene sequence: CDR1 MNHNY, CDR2 SVGAGI (reference sequence). This CDR3 has 14 residues. Trimming removed 7 bases from V and 4 bases from J; junction bases left unmatched: 7.

The CDR3 coding sequence is TGTGCCTTCCCCAAGGTATCATCACACACAGATACGCAGTATTTT. Its translation: CAFPKVSSHTDTQYF. The chain uses TRBV6-1 and TRBJ2-3, with D hard to call. This CDR3 has 15 residues. Germline V gene lookup returns CDR1 MNHNS and CDR2 SASEGT. V was pared by 11 bases and J by 2 bases, with 20 bases between.

This rearrangement joins TRBV6-4 to TRBJ1-1, with D possibly matching TRBD1 (6 bases). V was shortened by 3 bases and J by 4 bases, with 15 bases between the two germline ends. Germline assignment: CDR1 MRHNA and CDR2 SNTAGT. This CDR3 is built from 15 residues. This CDR3 is CASSDSSGVSTEAFF. In nucleotides, the CDR3 is TGTGCCAGCAGTGATTCTTCAGGGGTGAGCACTGAAGCTTTCTTT.

The DNA of the CDR3 is TGTGCCAGCAGCACCGTTCCGGGACAGGAAAACAATGAGCAGTTCTTC. Translating gives CASSTVPGQENNEQFF. J is TRBJ2-1 and V is TRBV21-1; TRBD1, the table's D call, lacks a check against the DNA. TRBV21-1 is reported as a pseudogene. CDR3 length equals 16 residues.

The gene calls are TRBV7-8 and TRBJ2-7, with D perhaps TRBD2 (7 bases). The CDR3 is made up of 19 amino acids. Trimming removed 5 bases at V and 0 bases at J, with 26 bases between. Germline CDR1 and CDR2: SGHVS and FQNEAQ. In nucleotides, the CDR3 is TGTGCCAGCAGCAGATCCTCCTCCCCGGGGGGCGGCTACTCCTACGAGCAGTACTTC. Protein product: CASSRSSSPGGGYSYEQYF.

This chain links TRBV21-1 with TRBJ1-2; whether TRBD1, the table's D call, matches the DNA was not checked. TRBV21-1 is assigned pseudogene status. The CDR3 runs 16 residues. The CDR3 protein is CASSKVVDRSNYGYTF. The DNA of the CDR3 is TGTGCCAGCAGCAAAGTAGTGGACAGATCTAACTATGGCTACACCTTC.

This chain links TRBV4-2 with TRBJ2-1; 7 bases are shared with TRBD1. From germline, CDR1 is LGHNA and CDR2 YNFKEQ. After removal of 4 bases from V and 6 bases from J, the junction contained 15 bases not matched to a gene. The CDR3 has 17 residues. The CDR3 nucleotides read TGTGCCAGCAGCCGTACCCTACAGGGGTTGGGTGGCAATGAGCAGTTCTTC. Its protein is CASSRTLQGLGGNEQFF.

J is TRBJ2-7 and V is TRBV5-6; D not resolved. Germline lookup yields CDR1 SGHDT and CDR2 YYEEEE. V shed 5 bases and J shed 3 bases, with 15 bases lying between them. The CDR3 is 14 amino acids. The CDR3 sequence is CASRYGVELYEQYF. DNA of the CDR3: TGTGCCAGCAGGTATGGGGTTGAACTCTACGAGCAGTACTTC.